This T cell receptor beta chain was profiled in a study of cytomegalovirus exposure and HLA in healthy donors. Study-level findings and limits: By HLA locus, TCR association rates varied in a later analysis, with DRB1 showing the most and HLA-C the fewest. Later analysis identified a missense DCLRE1C variant that was linked to TCR beta V- and J-gene trimming.

Concerning this clone itself: No antigen is known for it.

V trimming: 6 bases; J trimming: 2 bases; junction bases outside the gene matches: 5. Germline lookup yields CDR1 SGHVS and CDR2 FQNEAQ. There are 15 residues in the CDR3. The study ran its PCR with 60 Vbeta and 13 Jbeta primers. Original data processing: The count from a later analysis was 70 million to 85 million unique TCR beta chains, 9 million to 12 million of them shared. Only in-frame clones appear in the TCRdb table, and some are missing; sequencing was by immunoSEQ multiplex PCR. That table is the source of V, J and clone size, and D and trimming were worked out from the DNA. The sample includes about 82,000 clones, about 74% of them seen just once.

Sequences were obtained from PBMCs. The TCR was taken from a woman aged 45-65 years in good health and CMV-seropositive. This rearrangement joins TRBV7-8 to TRBJ2-5; TRBD2 matches 11 bases. CDR3 region: CASSFSGGGQETQYF. As DNA, the CDR3 is TGTGCCAGCAGTTTTAGCGGGGGGGGACAAGAGACCCAGTACTTC. Variable domain in full (rest from reference TRBV7-8 and TRBJ2-5): GAGVSQSPRYKVAKRGQDVALRCDPISGHVSLFWYQQALGQGPEFLTYFQNEAQLDKSGLPSDRFFAERPEGSVSTLKIQRTQQEDSAVYLCASSFSGGGQETQYFGPGTRLLVL.